These 4 T cell receptor beta chains share one sample of origin, sequenced in a study of CD8+ T cells in alopecia areata. RNA extraction and reverse transcription yielded cDNA as sequencing template. Sequenced by immunoSEQ multiplex PCR; TCRdb stores in-frame clones only, minus some. The sample lists around 290,000 clones, 55% to 75% occurring once. Specified treatment: oral pan-JAK inhibitor, 5-10 mg twice daily. The source was CD4+ T cells sorted from blood, collected at week 24, from a patient treated with tofacitinib. These receptors all stem from a human donor with alopecia areata.

This sequence joins TRBV6-6 and TRBJ1-6; D might be TRBD1 (5 bases). This CDR3 region has 12 residues. The V gene lost 5 bases and the J gene lost 13 bases, with 12 bases spanning the gap. Germline loops: CDR1 MNHNY, CDR2 SVGAGI (reference sequence). In nucleotides, the CDR3 is TGTGCCAGCAGTGCGACAGATCGTCCCCTCCACTTT. As protein: CASSATDRPLHF.

This chain uses TRBV30 with TRBJ1-1; maybe TRBD1 (6 bases). Trimming pared 4 bases from V and 1 base from J, leaving 10 bases between. Germline values: CDR1 GTSNPN, CDR2 SVGIG (reference sequence). The CDR3 runs to 13 residues. CDR3 loop: CAWKKDRNTEAFF. CDR3 DNA: TGTGCCTGGAAAAAGGACAGGAACACTGAAGCTTTCTTT.

Turning to this clone: One end of the junction varies from germline; a read error may be responsible. V gene TRBV27 combines with J gene TRBJ1-2; TRBD1 matches at 7 bases. CDR3 size: 13 residues. Looked up from germline, CDR1 is MNHEY and CDR2 is SMNVEV (reference sequence). CDR3 bases: TGTGCCAGCAGTTCTGCGACAGGGTTTGGCTGCACCTTC. Amino acid sequence: CASSSATGFGCTF.

The genes are TRBV9 and TRBJ1-1; D gene uncertain. CDR1 is SGDLS and CDR2 is YYNGEE in the germline V gene. Trimming took 1 base from V and 1 from J, leaving 5 bases between them. This CDR3 region has 13 residues. CDR3 DNA: TGTGCCAGCAGCGTATCGCCGAACACTGAAGCTTTCTTT. Protein: CASSVSPNTEAFF.